The 9 T cell receptor beta chains presented below share a single source sample, sequenced in a study of Ad26.COV2.S vaccination and SARS-CoV-2 variants. The data were produced by immunoSEQ multiplex PCR, yet TCRdb's version contains in-frame clones alone and is incomplete. Among 380,000 or so clones listed, about 88% were seen once. Treatment: roughly 19 received Ad26.COV2.S at low or high dose, single or two shots; 5 received placebo; per-sample allocation not given. The investigators took samples on day 63 after the first vaccine or placebo injection. The specimen was peripheral blood, collected in a trial of Ad26.COV2.S vaccine versus placebo. These receptors were taken from a person aged 18-65 years who received the Ad26.COV2.S COVID-19 vaccine or a placebo.

CDR3 in amino acids: CASSLISSSSYNEQFF. CDR3 DNA sequence: TGTGCCAGCAGCTTAATAAGCAGTAGCTCCTACAATGAGCAGTTCTTC. The chain uses TRBV7-3 and TRBJ2-1; unclear D gene. Germline CDR1 SGHTA, CDR2 FQGTGA. The CDR3 has 16 amino acids. V shed 1 base and J shed 0 bases, with 10 bases lying between them.

CDR3 DNA: TGTGCCAGCAGCTTAGTGAGCGGGGGGAGGAACACCGGGGAGCTGTTTTTT. Amino acid sequence: CASSLVSGGRNTGELFF. The V and J genes are TRBV7-2 and TRBJ2-2; 9 bases align to TRBD2. CDR3 size: 17 residues. Per the germline V gene, CDR1 is SGHTA and CDR2 is FQGNSA. V gave up 1 base and J gave up 1 base; unmatched junction bases: 4.

The chain recombines TRBV2 with TRBJ1-5; the D is unclear. The CDR3 runs 14 residues. V lost 6 bases, J lost 5 bases, and 14 bases lay in between. Looked up from germline, CDR1 is SNHLY and CDR2 is FYNNEI. The CDR3 DNA sequence: TGTGCCAGCAGCCGGAAGGGAGGCCATCAGCCCCAGCATTTT. Its protein is CASSRKGGHQPQHF.

This sequence joins TRBV5-6 and TRBJ2-7, with D hard to call. The germline CDR1 and CDR2 sequences are SGHDT and YYEEEE. The V end was cut by 0 bases, the J end by 3 bases, with 1 base between. This CDR3 is 11 amino acids long. The CDR3 sequence: CASSLVYEQYF. The CDR3 region has the DNA TGTGCCAGCAGCTTGGTCTACGAGCAGTACTTC.

The chain employs TRBV19 and TRBJ1-1; D uncertain. Trimming took 6 bases from V and 1 from J, leaving 9 bases between them. Germline V gene sequence: CDR1 LNHDA, CDR2 SQIVND (reference sequence). The length of the CDR3 is 13 residues. The CDR3 nucleotides read TGTGCCAGTAGCACCACACGGAACACTGAAGCTTTCTTT. Amino acids: CASSTTRNTEAFF. Full variable domain (rest looked up from reference TRBV19 and TRBJ1-1): DGGITQSPKYLFRKEGQNVTLSCEQNLNHDAMYWYRQDPGQGLRLIYYSQIVNDFQKGDIAEGYSVSREKKESFPLTVTSAQKNPTAFYLCASSTTRNTEAFFGQGTRLTVV.

Here the CDR3 DNA reads TGCAGCGTCCCTGAAGGGCCAGGGGTTGATGGGTCTAACTATGGCTACACCTTC. Translation gives CSVPEGPGVDGSNYGYTF. The chain has TRBV29-1 and TRBJ1-2, with D perhaps matching TRBD1 (6 bases). Germline V lookup: CDR1 SQVTM, CDR2 ANQGSEA. The CDR3 spans 18 residues. Trimming pared 6 bases from V and 0 bases from J, leaving 26 bases between.

V gene TRBV12-3 or TRBV12-4 combines with J gene TRBJ2-7; D uncertain. CDR3 length: 13 residues. The germline V and J ends were trimmed by 7 bases and 6 bases, with 16 bases remaining between them. CDR3: CASTVTPRREQYF. The CDR3 DNA reads as TGTGCCAGCACCGTTACCCCTCGGCGCGAGCAGTACTTC.

The J gene is TRBJ2-5, the V gene TRBV6-4; perhaps TRBD2 as D (6 bases). CDR3 size: 14 residues. Germline-derived CDR1 and CDR2 are MRHNA and SNTAGT. V was trimmed by 5 bases and J by 1 base, leaving 11 bases between them. This chain's CDR3 is CASSQGGGQETQYF. DNA of the CDR3: TGTGCCAGCAGTCAGGGAGGAGGCCAAGAGACCCAGTACTTC.

The genes are TRBV6-2 or TRBV6-3 and TRBJ1-1, with D tentatively TRBD1 (5 bases). This CDR3 region has 16 residues. From germline, CDR1 is MNHEY and CDR2 SVGEGT. Trimming cost V 2 bases and J 0 bases, with 13 bases left between them. The CDR3 DNA sequence: TGTGCCAGCAGTTACGGTCAGGGCGCCGTGAACACTGAAGCTTTCTTT. Its translation: CASSYGQGAVNTEAFF.